A selection of T cell receptor beta chains follows, all from one sample in a study of identical twins. TCRdb re-called the 5' RACE reads with MiXCR, one entry per CDR3 protein. This repertoire shows 1.5 million to 2 million distinct CDR3 sequences, under 35% found once; its top ten account for under 0.35%. Sequencing used cord blood. The receptors were gathered from a newborn girl in good health. Both conserved end residues are part of each CDR3. D genes are given only for firm matches. A row's size may be missing; if present it is once, few, many or a size class.

v_gene	j_gene	len	abundance	d_gene	CDR3aa	CDR3nt
TRBV4-1	TRBJ2-7	14	.	.	CASSQVPGHYEQYF	TGCGCCAGCAGCCAAGTACCGGGCCACTACGAGCAGTACTTC
TRBV4-1	TRBJ1-2	14	.	TRBD1	CASSQGRDRSGYTF	TGCGCCAGCAGCCAAGGCCGGGACAGGTCTGGCTACACCTTC
TRBV5-6	TRBJ2-7	14	.	TRBD1	CASSFSTGVHEQYF	TGTGCCAGCAGCTTTTCCACAGGGGTCCACGAGCAGTACTTC
TRBV4-2	TRBJ1-4	15	many	.	CASSQENRPNEKLFF	TGTGCCAGCAGCCAAGAAAACAGGCCCAATGAAAAACTGTTTTTT
TRBV4-1	TRBJ2-3	16	.	TRBD2	CASSQDGGGFTDTQYF	TGCGCCAGCAGCCAAGACGGCGGGGGTTTTACAGATACGCAGTATTTT
TRBV28	TRBJ2-5	14	many	.	CASRGTLYQETQYF	TGTGCCAGCAGGGGGACTTTGTACCAAGAGACCCAGTACTTC
TRBV11-2	TRBJ1-2	14	.	.	CASSLDGTMHGYTF	TGTGCCAGCAGCTTAGACGGGACAATGCATGGCTACACCTTC
TRBV9	TRBJ2-3	19	.	TRBD2	CASSVGSGGLPLSTDMQYF	TGTGCCAGCAGCGTAGGTAGCGGGGGACTACCCCTAAGCACAGATATGCAGTATTTT
TRBV28	TRBJ1-2	14	.	.	CASSQSSRIYGYTF	TGTGCCAGCAGTCAAAGTTCACGGATTTATGGCTACACCTTC
TRBV5-1	TRBJ2-1	16	many	TRBD2	CASSSLAGGTYNEQFF	TGCGCCAGCAGCTCCTTGGCGGGAGGGACCTACAATGAGCAGTTCTTC
TRBV6-1	TRBJ2-2	19	.	TRBD1	CASNRQGRGFWEVTGELFF	TGTGCCAGCAACCGACAGGGAAGGGGGTTTTGGGAAGTGACCGGGGAGCTGTTTTTT
TRBV27	TRBJ2-1	16	.	TRBD2	CASSFWIAGFGTEQFF	TGTGCCAGCAGTTTCTGGATAGCGGGATTTGGAACTGAGCAGTTCTTC
TRBV20-1	TRBJ1-2	14	.	TRBD1	CSASRQGQHYGYTF	TGCAGTGCTAGTAGACAGGGGCAACACTATGGCTACACCTTC
TRBV7-2	TRBJ2-2	12	many	.	CASSLGVGELFF	TGTGCCAGCAGCCTTGGGGTCGGGGAGCTGTTTTTT
TRBV10-3	TRBJ1-2	15	.	.	CAISDKGFTNYGYTF	TGTGCCATCAGTGACAAGGGCTTCACCAACTATGGCTACACCTTC
TRBV20-1	TRBJ2-5	13	.	TRBD2	CSAGAGGQETQYF	TGCAGTGCTGGAGCGGGGGGCCAAGAGACCCAGTACTTC
TRBV7-2	TRBJ2-3	16	few	.	CASSLMGPRTTDTQYF	TGTGCCAGCAGCTTAATGGGCCCACGAACCACAGATACGCAGTATTTT
TRBV20-1	TRBJ2-3	14	few	TRBD2	CSARSGTDTDTQYF	TGCAGTGCTAGGAGCGGGACGGACACAGATACGCAGTATTTT
TRBV5-1	TRBJ2-5	16	.	TRBD2	CASSLPSGGRQETQYF	TGCGCCAGCAGCTTGCCAAGCGGGGGCCGACAAGAGACCCAGTACTTC
TRBV20-1	TRBJ2-3	13	few	.	CSAPGRFVDTQYF	TGCAGTGCGCCCGGGCGTTTCGTAGATACGCAGTATTTT
TRBV20-1	TRBJ2-4	13	few	TRBD1	CSAPRTGQNIQYF	TGCAGTGCTCCACGGACAGGGCAAAACATTCAGTACTTC
TRBV5-5	TRBJ2-3	14	many	TRBD1	CASSFGQGGDTQYF	TGTGCCAGCAGCTTTGGACAGGGGGGCGATACGCAGTATTTT
TRBV29-1	TRBJ1-2	12	many	.	CSVATGDYGYTF	TGCAGCGTCGCGACGGGTGACTATGGCTACACCTTC
TRBV7-2	TRBJ2-1	16	few	TRBD2	CASSWTGTSANNEQFF	TGTGCCAGCAGCTGGACCGGGACTAGCGCAAACAATGAGCAGTTCTTC
TRBV28	TRBJ2-7	15	.	TRBD2	CASSSTSGRYNEQYF	TGTGCCAGCAGTTCCACTAGCGGGAGGTACAATGAGCAGTACTTC
TRBV12-3/TRBV12-4	TRBJ2-1	12	.	TRBD1	CASWAGGNEQFF	TGTGCCAGCTGGGCAGGGGGCAATGAGCAGTTCTTC
TRBV29-1	TRBJ1-1	13	few	.	CSVGYRVGTEAFF	TGCAGCGTCGGTTACAGGGTTGGCACTGAAGCTTTCTTT
TRBV7-9	TRBJ2-2	14	.	.	CASSLVTGVGELFF	TGTGCCAGCAGCTTAGTGACCGGAGTCGGGGAGCTGTTTTTT
TRBV27	TRBJ2-7	14	.	TRBD2	CASMRLAGNNEQYF	TGTGCCAGCATGCGACTAGCGGGAAATAATGAGCAGTACTTC
TRBV10-3	TRBJ2-1	17	.	TRBD2	CAISTRLAGGLVNEQFF	TGTGCCATCAGTACAAGACTAGCGGGGGGGCTGGTCAATGAGCAGTTCTTC
TRBV7-9	TRBJ1-1	15	.	TRBD1	CASSSQGAWSTEAFF	TGTGCCAGCAGCTCGCAGGGGGCGTGGAGCACTGAAGCTTTCTTT
TRBV4-2	TRBJ1-4	16	few	TRBD1	CASSRDQGQGNEKLFF	TGTGCCAGCAGCCGAGACCAAGGACAGGGGAATGAAAAACTGTTTTTT
TRBV14	TRBJ2-7	13	few	.	CASSGGPPYEQYF	TGTGCCAGCAGCGGGGGACCGCCCTACGAGCAGTACTTC
TRBV5-1	TRBJ1-1	15	few	TRBD1	CASSPPGDRGLEAFF	TGCGCCAGCAGCCCACCCGGAGACAGGGGGCTTGAAGCTTTCTTT
TRBV28	TRBJ2-1	13	few	.	CASSLWDSSEQFF	TGTGCCAGCAGTTTATGGGACTCTAGTGAGCAGTTCTTC
TRBV10-3	TRBJ2-3	12	few	.	CATEGMGDTQYF	TGTGCCACGGAGGGTATGGGGGATACGCAGTATTTT
TRBV28	TRBJ1-1	14	.	.	CASSLSGGRTEAFF	TGTGCCAGCAGTTTATCCGGGGGCAGGACTGAAGCTTTCTTT
TRBV9	TRBJ2-1	16	.	TRBD2	CASSVDPAGGPNEQFF	TGTGCCAGCAGCGTAGACCCAGCGGGGGGGCCCAATGAGCAGTTCTTC
TRBV14	TRBJ2-2	17	.	TRBD1	CASSQVKTGGYTGELFF	TGTGCCAGCAGCCAAGTAAAAACAGGGGGCTACACCGGGGAGCTGTTTTTT
TRBV11-3	TRBJ2-5	14	few	.	CASSLQANQETQYF	TGTGCCAGCAGCTTACAGGCAAACCAAGAGACCCAGTACTTC
TRBV12-3/TRBV12-4	TRBJ1-5	15	few	TRBD1	CASSLGTGVGQPQHF	TGTGCCAGCAGTTTGGGGACAGGGGTGGGCCAGCCCCAGCATTTT
TRBV6-5	TRBJ1-6	14	few	TRBD1	CASSYGQDASPLHF	TGTGCCAGCAGTTACGGACAGGACGCATCACCCCTCCACTTT
TRBV9	TRBJ2-3	14	few	TRBD2	CASSVGTSVNTQYF	TGTGCCAGCAGCGTAGGGACTAGCGTCAATACGCAGTATTTT
TRBV3-1	TRBJ2-1	14	.	.	CASSGQFAYNEQFF	TGTGCCAGCAGCGGCCAATTCGCCTACAATGAGCAGTTCTTC
TRBV5-1	TRBJ1-2	15	few	.	CASSLEARESYGYTF	TGCGCCAGCAGCTTGGAAGCCAGGGAGAGCTATGGCTACACCTTC
TRBV12-3/TRBV12-4	TRBJ2-7	14	few	TRBD1	CASSFAGTGGEQYF	TGTGCCAGCAGTTTCGCCGGGACAGGGGGCGAGCAGTACTTC
TRBV7-9	TRBJ2-4	18	few	TRBD2	CASSLGLAGGTAKNIQYF	TGTGCCAGCAGCTTAGGCCTAGCGGGGGGGACAGCCAAAAACATTCAGTACTTC
TRBV4-1	TRBJ2-7	14	.	.	CASGQQLGHYEQYF	TGCGCCAGCGGCCAACAGCTCGGACACTACGAGCAGTACTTC
TRBV20-1	TRBJ2-7	13	.	.	CSARSGRSYEQYF	TGCAGTGCTAGATCAGGGCGGTCCTACGAGCAGTACTTC